The clone carrying this T cell receptor (beta chain) was counted only a few times. This sample stems from a study of beta chain features in type 1 diabetes. The sequenced template was cDNA made from the entire isolated RNA. Assay used: immunoSEQ multiplex PCR; TCRdb lists only in-frame clones, some missing. Among under 550,000 clones listed, about an eighth were seen once. The length of the CDR3 is 15 residues. The V segment lost 6 bases and the J segment 7 bases; nucleotides outside the gene matches: 12. From germline, CDR1 is SGHVS and CDR2 FNYEAQ. The material sequenced was naive CD4+ T cells from blood. The chain has TRBV7-6 and TRBJ2-1, with 7 bases lining up with TRBD2. This sequence originates from a woman under 30 in good health. As DNA, the CDR3 is TGTGCCAGCAGGCCCCGGGGGAACGGGAGGAATGAGCAGTTCTTC. As protein: CASRPRGNGRNEQFF. Using reference TRBV7-6 and TRBJ2-1 for the parts outside the CDR3, the full variable domain is GAGVSQSPRYKVTKRGQDVALRCDPISGHVSLYWYRQALGQGPEFLTYFNYEAQQDKSGLPNDRFSAERPEGSISTLTIQRTEQRDSAMYRCASRPRGNGRNEQFFGPGTRLTVL.